This T cell receptor beta chain was profiled in a study of OX40 agonist ivuxolimab in advanced cancers. The data were produced by immunoSEQ multiplex PCR, yet TCRdb's version contains in-frame clones alone and is incomplete. The repertoire holds more than 45,000 clones, approximately 80% seen once, with less than 4.5% in the top ten. The germline CDR1 and CDR2 sequences are SEHNR and FQNEAQ (reference sequence). This CDR3 is 12 amino acids long. Deletions cut 5 bases from V and 6 bases from J, with 9 bases between. This clone appeared a few times. This sequence joins TRBV7-9 and TRBJ2-3, with D uncertain. The sample here was CD4+ or CD8+ T cells sorted from blood, taken in a trial of the OX40 agonist ivuxolimab. This clonotype originated in an adult with an advanced solid tumor such as melanoma, head and neck, liver or kidney cancer. CDR3 DNA sequence: TGTGCCAGCAGCGACCCCGGGGATACGCAGTATTTT. This gives the protein CASSDPGDTQYF.